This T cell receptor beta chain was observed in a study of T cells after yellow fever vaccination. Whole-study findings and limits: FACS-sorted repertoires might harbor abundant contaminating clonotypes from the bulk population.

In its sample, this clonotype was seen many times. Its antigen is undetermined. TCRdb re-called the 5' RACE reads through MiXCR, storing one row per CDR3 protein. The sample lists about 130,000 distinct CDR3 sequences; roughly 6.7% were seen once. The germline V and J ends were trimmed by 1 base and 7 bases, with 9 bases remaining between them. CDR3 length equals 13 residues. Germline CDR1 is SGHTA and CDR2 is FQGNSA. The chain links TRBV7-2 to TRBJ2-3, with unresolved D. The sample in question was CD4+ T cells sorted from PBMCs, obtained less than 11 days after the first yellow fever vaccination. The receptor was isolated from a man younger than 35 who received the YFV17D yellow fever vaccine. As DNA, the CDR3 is TGTGCCAGCAGCTTAGGGGGTGCATATACGCAGTATTTT. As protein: CASSLGGAYTQYF.